These T cell receptor beta chains were read from a single sample in a study of T cell repertoires in aging, cancer and after chemotherapy. From the multiplex PCR reads, TCRdb called clonotypes with MiXCR, one entry per CDR3 protein. Among approximately 10,000 distinct CDR3 sequences, more than 25% were seen once, and the ten largest hold approximately 2%. Sample: blood. The receptor source for this set is a human donor in good health. Both conserved end residues are part of each CDR3. Each record gives: clone size, D gene, V gene, J gene, CDR3 protein, CDR3 DNA. A D gene is named only where the DNA matches it firmly. The listing skips clone size in some rows; elsewhere it reads once, few, many or a size class.

few	.	TRBV20-1	TRBJ1-5	CSATGGSNQPQHF	TGCAGTGCTACGGGAGGCAGCAATCAGCCCCAGCATTTT
few	TRBD1	TRBV5-1	TRBJ2-7	CASSLATGGDYEQYF	TGCGCCAGCAGCTTGGCGACAGGGGGCGATTACGAGCAGTACTTC
.	.	TRBV18	TRBJ1-5	CASSPSASNQPQHF	TGTGCCAGCTCACCATCAGCTTCCAATCAGCCCCAGCATTTT
.	.	TRBV28	TRBJ2-5	CASSLRAEYQETQYF	TGTGCCAGCAGTTTGAGGGCAGAGTACCAAGAGACCCAGTACTTC
few	.	TRBV6-4	TRBJ2-1	CASSDRAGSYNEQFF	TGTGCCAGCAGTGACAGGGCAGGCTCCTACAATGAGCAGTTCTTC
few	.	TRBV29-1	TRBJ2-5	CSVEDKSTPYF	TGCAGCGTTGAAGATAAGAGTACGCCGTACTTC
.	.	TRBV11-2	TRBJ2-2	CASSLDRWLAANTGELFF	TGTGCCAGCAGCTTAGATCGTTGGTTAGCGGCGAACACCGGGGAGCTGTTTTTT
few	.	TRBV19	TRBJ2-5	CASSMNRVETQYF	TGTGCCAGTAGTATGAACAGGGTGGAGACCCAGTACTTC
.	.	TRBV19	TRBJ1-6	CASSKRTATDSPLHF	TGTGCCAGTAGTAAGAGGACAGCGACTGATTCACCCCTCCACTTT
.	.	TRBV7-3	TRBJ2-7	CASSLHRGNEQYF	TGTGCCAGCAGCTTACATAGGGGGAACGAGCAGTACTTC
.	TRBD1	TRBV6-1	TRBJ1-3	CASTMTGAGNTIYF	TGTGCCAGCACCATGACAGGGGCTGGAAACACCATATATTTT
.	TRBD1	TRBV10-2	TRBJ1-4	CASRTGSNEKLFF	TGCGCCAGCCGGACAGGGTCGAATGAAAAACTGTTTTTT
medium-sized	.	TRBV6-5	TRBJ1-3	CASSLGGLPGNTIYF	TGTGCCAGCAGTTTGGGGGGGCTGCCTGGAAACACCATATATTTT
few	TRBD1	TRBV20-1	TRBJ2-3	CSATGQGTFSDTQYF	TGCAGTGCTACCGGACAGGGCACATTTTCAGATACGCAGTATTTT